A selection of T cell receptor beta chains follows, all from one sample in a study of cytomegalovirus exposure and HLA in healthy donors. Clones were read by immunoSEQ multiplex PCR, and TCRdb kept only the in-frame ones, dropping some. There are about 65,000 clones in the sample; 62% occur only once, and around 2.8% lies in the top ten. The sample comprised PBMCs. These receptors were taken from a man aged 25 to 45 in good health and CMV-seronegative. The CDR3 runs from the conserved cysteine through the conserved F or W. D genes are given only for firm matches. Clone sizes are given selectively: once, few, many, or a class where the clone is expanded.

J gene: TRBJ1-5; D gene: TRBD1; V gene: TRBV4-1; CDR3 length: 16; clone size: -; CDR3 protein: CASSIRTGGSNQPQHF; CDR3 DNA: TGCGCCAGCAGCATACGAACAGGGGGTAGCAATCAGCCCCAGCATTTT
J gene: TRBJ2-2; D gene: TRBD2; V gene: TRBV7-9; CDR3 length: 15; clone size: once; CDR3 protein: CAREKAGDNTGELFF; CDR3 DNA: TGTGCCAGAGAGAAAGCGGGGGACAACACCGGGGAGCTGTTTTTT
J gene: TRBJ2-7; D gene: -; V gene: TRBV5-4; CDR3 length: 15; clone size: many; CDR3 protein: CASSLAGGLDYEQYF; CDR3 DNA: TGTGCCAGCAGCTTGGCGGGGGGCTTAGATTACGAGCAGTACTTC
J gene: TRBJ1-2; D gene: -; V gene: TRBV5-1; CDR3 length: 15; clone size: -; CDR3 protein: CASSLNGGGGYGYTF; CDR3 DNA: TGCGCCAGCAGCTTAAATGGGGGCGGAGGATATGGCTACACCTTC
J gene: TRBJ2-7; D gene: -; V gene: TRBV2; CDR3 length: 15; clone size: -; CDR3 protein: CASSEGASRAREQYF; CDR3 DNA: TGTGCCAGCAGTGAAGGGGCTAGCCGCGCGCGGGAGCAGTACTTC
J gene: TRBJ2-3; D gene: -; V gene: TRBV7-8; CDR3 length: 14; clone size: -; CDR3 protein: CASSLGLQSDTQYF; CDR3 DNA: TGTGCCAGCAGCCTGGGCCTGCAATCGGATACGCAGTATTTT
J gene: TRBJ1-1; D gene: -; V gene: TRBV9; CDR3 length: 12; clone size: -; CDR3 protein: CASSVGGGKAFF; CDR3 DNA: TGTGCCAGCAGCGTAGGGGGAGGGAAAGCTTTCTTT
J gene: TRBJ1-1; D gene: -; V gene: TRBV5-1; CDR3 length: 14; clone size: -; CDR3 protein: CASGRGEANTEAFF; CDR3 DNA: TGCGCCAGCGGCCGGGGGGAGGCGAACACTGAAGCTTTCTTT
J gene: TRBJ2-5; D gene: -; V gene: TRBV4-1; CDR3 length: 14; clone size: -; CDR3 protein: CASSQAGVPETQYF; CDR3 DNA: TGCGCCAGCAGCCAAGCAGGGGTGCCCGAGACCCAGTACTTC
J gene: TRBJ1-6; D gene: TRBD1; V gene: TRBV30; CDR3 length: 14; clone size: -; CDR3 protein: CAQGRTGKESPLHF; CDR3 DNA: TGTGCCCAAGGACGGACAGGGAAGGAGTCACCCCTCCACTTT
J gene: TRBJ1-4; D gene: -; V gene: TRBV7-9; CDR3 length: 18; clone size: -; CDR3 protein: CASSLATAIRGANEKLFF; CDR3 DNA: TGTGCCAGCAGCTTAGCGACGGCAATCCGGGGGGCAAATGAAAAACTGTTTTTT
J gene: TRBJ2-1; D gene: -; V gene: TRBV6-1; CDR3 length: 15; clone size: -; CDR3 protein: CASRRATRTFGEQFF; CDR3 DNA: TGTGCCAGCAGGAGGGCGACTAGAACTTTTGGTGAGCAGTTCTTC
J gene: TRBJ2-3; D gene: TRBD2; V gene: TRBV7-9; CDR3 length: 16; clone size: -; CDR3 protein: CASTRSRRGASTSGYF; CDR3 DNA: TGTGCCAGCACCAGATCGAGGCGGGGGGCCTCAACCTCCGGGTATTTT
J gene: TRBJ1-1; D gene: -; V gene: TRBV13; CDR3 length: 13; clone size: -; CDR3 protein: CASSPREGTEAFF; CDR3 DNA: TGTGCCAGCAGCCCCAGGGAAGGGACTGAAGCTTTCTTT
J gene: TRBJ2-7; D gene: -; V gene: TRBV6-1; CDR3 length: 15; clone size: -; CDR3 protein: CASSERLESSYEQYF; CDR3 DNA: TGTGCCAGCAGTGAACGGTTGGAGAGCTCCTACGAGCAGTACTTC